What follows is one T cell receptor (beta chain) and its context. As yet, its antigen is unknown. After autologous stem cell transplantation all patients relapsed, and prior brentuximab vedotin exposure differed between cohorts. Magnetic depletion of non-target cells from thawed PBMCs yielded purified CD8+ T cells. This entry belongs to a study of PD-1 blockade in classical Hodgkin lymphoma. The CDR3 is made up of 16 amino acids. Germline assignment: CDR1 LNHNV and CDR2 YYDKDF (reference sequence). Trimming stripped 5 bases from V and 0 bases from J, with 14 bases between. Measured with immunoSEQ multiplex PCR; TCRdb has only the in-frame clones, and not every one. In the table there are about 6,000 clones, roughly four fifths of which are singletons. Study-level points and caveats: By C4D1, CD4+ diversity increased significantly, especially in complete responders.

This TCR was sampled from a human donor with classical Hodgkin lymphoma. The V gene is TRBV15, the J gene TRBJ1-3; no clear D gene. The starting material was CD8+ T cells from blood, obtained at baseline. The DNA of the CDR3 is TGTGCCACCAGCGGAGGGCACGGCCGCTCTGGAAACACCATATATTTT. Translation: CATSGGHGRSGNTIYF.